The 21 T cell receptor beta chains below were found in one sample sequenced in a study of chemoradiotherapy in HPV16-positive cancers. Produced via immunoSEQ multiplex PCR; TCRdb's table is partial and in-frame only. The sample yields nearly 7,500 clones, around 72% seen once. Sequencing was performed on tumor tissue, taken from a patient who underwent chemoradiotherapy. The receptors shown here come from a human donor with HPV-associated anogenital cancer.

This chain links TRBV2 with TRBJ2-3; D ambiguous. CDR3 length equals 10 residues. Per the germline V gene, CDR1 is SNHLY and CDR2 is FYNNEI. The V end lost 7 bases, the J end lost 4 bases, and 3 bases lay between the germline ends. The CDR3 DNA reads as TGTGCCAGCAAGTCAGATACGCAGTATTTT. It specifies CASKSDTQYF.

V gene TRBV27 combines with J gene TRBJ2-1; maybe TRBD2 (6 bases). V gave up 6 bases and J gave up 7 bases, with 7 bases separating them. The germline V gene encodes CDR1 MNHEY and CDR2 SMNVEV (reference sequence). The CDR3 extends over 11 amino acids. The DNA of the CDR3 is TGTGCCAGCAGGACTAGTAATGAGCAGTTCTTC. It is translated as CASRTSNEQFF.

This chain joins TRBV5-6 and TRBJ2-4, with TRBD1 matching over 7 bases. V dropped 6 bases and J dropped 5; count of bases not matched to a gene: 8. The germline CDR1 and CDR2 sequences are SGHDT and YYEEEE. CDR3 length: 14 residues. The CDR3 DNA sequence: TGTGCCAGCACAATAACAGGGGTGCAAAACATTCAGTACTTC. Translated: CASTITGVQNIQYF.

CDR3 amino acids: CASSSIQGTGNTIYF. DNA for the CDR3: TGTGCCAGCAGTTCAATACAGGGTACTGGAAACACCATATATTTT. The rearrangement joins TRBV28 to TRBJ1-3; the D gene is possibly TRBD1 (6 bases). Per germline, CDR1 MDHEN and CDR2 SYDVKM. Between the trimmed V and J ends, which lost 4 bases and 2 bases, there was a span of 12 bases. The CDR3 is 15 amino acids. Based on the CDR3 plus reference TRBV28 and TRBJ1-3, the full variable domain is DVKVTQSSRYLVKRTGEKVFLECVQDMDHENMFWYRQDPGLGLRLIYFSYDVKMKEKGDIPEGYSVSREKKERFSLILESASTNQTSMYLCASSSIQGTGNTIYFGEGSWLTVV.

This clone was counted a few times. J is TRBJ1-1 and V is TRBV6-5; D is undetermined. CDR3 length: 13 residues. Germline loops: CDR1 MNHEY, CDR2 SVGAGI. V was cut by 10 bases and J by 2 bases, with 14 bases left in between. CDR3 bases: TGTGCCACCAAGGGCCCACTCAACACTGAAGCTTTCTTT. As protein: CATKGPLNTEAFF.

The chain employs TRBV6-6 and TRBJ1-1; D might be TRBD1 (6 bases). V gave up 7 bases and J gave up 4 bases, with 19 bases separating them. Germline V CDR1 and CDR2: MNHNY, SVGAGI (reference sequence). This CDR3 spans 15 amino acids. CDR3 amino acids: CASKPGQKFGTEAFF. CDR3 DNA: TGTGCCAGCAAACCGGGACAAAAGTTCGGCACTGAAGCTTTCTTT.

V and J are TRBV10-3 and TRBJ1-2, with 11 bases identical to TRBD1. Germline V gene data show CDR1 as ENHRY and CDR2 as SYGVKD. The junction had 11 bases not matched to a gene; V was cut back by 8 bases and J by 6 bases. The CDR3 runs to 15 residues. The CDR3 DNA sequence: TGTGCCATCCGGCCCCGGGACAGGGGGGAACATGGCTACACCTTC. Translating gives CAIRPRDRGEHGYTF.

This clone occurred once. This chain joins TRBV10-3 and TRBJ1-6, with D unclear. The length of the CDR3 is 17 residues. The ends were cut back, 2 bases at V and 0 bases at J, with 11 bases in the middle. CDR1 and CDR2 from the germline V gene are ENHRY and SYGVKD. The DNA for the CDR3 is TGTGCCATCAGTGAGAGATTCGAGGACTCCTATAATTCACCCCTCCACTTT. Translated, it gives CAISERFEDSYNSPLHF.

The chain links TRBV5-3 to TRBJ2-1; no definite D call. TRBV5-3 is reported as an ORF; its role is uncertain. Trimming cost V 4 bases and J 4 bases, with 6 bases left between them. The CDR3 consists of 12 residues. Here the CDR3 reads CARSDIYNEQFF. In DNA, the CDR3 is TGTGCCAGAAGCGACATATACAATGAGCAGTTCTTC.

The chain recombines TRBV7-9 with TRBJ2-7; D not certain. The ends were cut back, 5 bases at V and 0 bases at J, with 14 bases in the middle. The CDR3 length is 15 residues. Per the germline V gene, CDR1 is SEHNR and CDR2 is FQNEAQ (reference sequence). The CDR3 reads CASSLLRIDSYEQYF. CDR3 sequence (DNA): TGTGCCAGCAGCCTTCTTCGCATCGACTCCTACGAGCAGTACTTC. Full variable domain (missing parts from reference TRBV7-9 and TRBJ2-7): DTGVSQNPRHKITKRGQNVTFRCDPISEHNRLYWYRQTLGQGPEFLTYFQNEAQLEKSRLLSDRFSAERPKGSFSTLEIQRTEQGDSAMYLCASSLLRIDSYEQYFGPGTRLTVT.

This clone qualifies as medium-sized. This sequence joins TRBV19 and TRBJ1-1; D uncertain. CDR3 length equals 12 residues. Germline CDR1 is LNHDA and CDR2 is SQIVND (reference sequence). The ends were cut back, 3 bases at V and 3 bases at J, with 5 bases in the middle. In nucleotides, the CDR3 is TGTGCCAGTAGTATTGAGTACACTGAAGCTTTCTTT. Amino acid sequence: CASSIEYTEAFF.

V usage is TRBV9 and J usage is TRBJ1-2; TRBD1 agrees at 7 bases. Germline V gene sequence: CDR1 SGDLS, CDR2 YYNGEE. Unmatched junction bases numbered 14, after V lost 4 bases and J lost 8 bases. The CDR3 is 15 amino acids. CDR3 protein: CASSPPDRQGLGYTF. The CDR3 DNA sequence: TGTGCCAGCAGCCCACCGGACAGGCAGGGGCTGGGCTACACCTTC.

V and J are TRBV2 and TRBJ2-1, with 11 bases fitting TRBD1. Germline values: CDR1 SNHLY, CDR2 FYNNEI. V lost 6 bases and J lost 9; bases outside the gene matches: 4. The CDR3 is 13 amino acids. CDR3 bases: TGTGCCAGCAGCTCCGGGACAGGGGGTGAGCAGTTCTTC. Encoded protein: CASSSGTGGEQFF.

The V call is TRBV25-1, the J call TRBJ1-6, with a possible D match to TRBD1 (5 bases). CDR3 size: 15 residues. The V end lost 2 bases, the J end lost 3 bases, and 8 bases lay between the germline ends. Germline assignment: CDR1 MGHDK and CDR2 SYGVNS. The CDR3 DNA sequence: TGTGCCAGCAGTGAAGACAGATACTATAATTCACCCCTCCACTTT. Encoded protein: CASSEDRYYNSPLHF.

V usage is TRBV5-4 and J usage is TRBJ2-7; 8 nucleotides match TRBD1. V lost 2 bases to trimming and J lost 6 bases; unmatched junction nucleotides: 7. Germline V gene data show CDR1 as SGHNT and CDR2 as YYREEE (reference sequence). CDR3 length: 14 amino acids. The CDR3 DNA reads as TGTGCCAGCAGCTTCGGACAGGGTGGAAGCGAGCAGTACTTC. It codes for CASSFGQGGSEQYF. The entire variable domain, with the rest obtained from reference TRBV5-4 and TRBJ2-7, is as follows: ETGVTQSPTHLIKTRGQQVTLRCSSQSGHNTVSWYQQALGQGPQFIFQYYREEENGRGNFPPRFSGLQFPNYSSELNVNALELDDSALYLCASSFGQGGSEQYFGPGTRLTVT.

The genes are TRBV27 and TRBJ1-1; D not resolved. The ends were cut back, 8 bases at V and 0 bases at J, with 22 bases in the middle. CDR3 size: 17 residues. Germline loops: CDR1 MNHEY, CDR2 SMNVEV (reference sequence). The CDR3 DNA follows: TGTGCCAGCTCTAGCAGTAGGGTTGGTCGTATGAACACTGAAGCTTTCTTT. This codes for CASSSSRVGRMNTEAFF.

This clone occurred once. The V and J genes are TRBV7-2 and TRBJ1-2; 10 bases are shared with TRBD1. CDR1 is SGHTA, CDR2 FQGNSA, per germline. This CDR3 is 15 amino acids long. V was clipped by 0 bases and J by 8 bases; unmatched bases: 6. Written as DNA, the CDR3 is TGTGCCAGCAGCTTAGCCTGGGACAGGGGAAGGGGCTACACCTTC. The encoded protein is CASSLAWDRGRGYTF.

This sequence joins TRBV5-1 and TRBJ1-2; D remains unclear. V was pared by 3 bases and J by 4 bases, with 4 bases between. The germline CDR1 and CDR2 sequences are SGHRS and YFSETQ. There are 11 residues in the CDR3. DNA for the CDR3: TGCGCCAGCAGCTCCAGCTATGGCTACACCTTC. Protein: CASSSSYGYTF.

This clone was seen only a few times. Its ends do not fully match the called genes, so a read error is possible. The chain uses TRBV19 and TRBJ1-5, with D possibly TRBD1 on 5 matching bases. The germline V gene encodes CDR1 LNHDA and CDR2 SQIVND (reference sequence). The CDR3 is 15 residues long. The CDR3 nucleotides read TGTGCCAGTAGCATAGGAAGAACAGGTAATCAGCCCCAGCATTTT. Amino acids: CASSIGRTGNQPQHF.

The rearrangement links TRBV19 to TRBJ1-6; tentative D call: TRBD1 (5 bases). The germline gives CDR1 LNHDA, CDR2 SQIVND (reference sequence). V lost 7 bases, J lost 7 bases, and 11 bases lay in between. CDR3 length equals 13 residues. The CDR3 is CASNLRANSPLHF. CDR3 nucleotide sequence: TGTGCCAGTAACCTCAGGGCGAATTCACCCCTCCACTTT.

The CDR3 sequence is CASSYSGGFSSYEQYF. CDR3 nucleotides: TGTGCCAGCAGTTACTCGGGGGGGTTTAGCTCCTACGAGCAGTACTTC. V gene TRBV6-5 combines with J gene TRBJ2-7, with 7 positions matching TRBD2. With V trimmed by 0 bases and J by 0 bases, 5 bases remained unmatched. The CDR3 has 16 amino acids. The germline gives CDR1 MNHEY, CDR2 SVGAGI.